Given below is one T cell receptor (beta chain) in context. Antigen specificity is unknown. The source of the sample is a study of cytomegalovirus exposure and HLA in healthy donors. The CDR3 spans 14 residues. J gave up 8 bases and V 9 bases, and 10 bases lay outside the gene matches. Germline values: CDR1 MNHEY, CDR2 SMNVEV (reference sequence). General study points: One later analysis, an examination of the 120 validation repertoires, found that first-cohort TCR clusters tended to co-occur in them. The study labeled 164 TCR beta chains cytomegalovirus-associated. In vitro data verified a few CMV-associated chains as specific for CMV antigens.

TCRdb's table, derived via immunoSEQ multiplex PCR, lists solely in-frame clones and lacks some. The sample includes about 140,000 clones, 70% to 90% seen only once; the top ten take 7.5% to 8.5%. This chain uses TRBV27 with TRBJ2-1; 10 bases map to TRBD2. Sample: PBMCs. The receptor's source is a young woman in good health and CMV-seropositive. CDR3 coding DNA: TGTGCCAGTCTCCCGGGACTAGCGAGGGATGAGCAGTTCTTC. Its protein is CASLPGLARDEQFF.